Sequencing of this T cell receptor beta chain was carried out in a study of T cell responses to AZD1222 COVID-19 vaccine. Overall study findings and caveats: Repertoires were obtained only post-peak T cell response. A mostly white British donor set with more females was recruited, and clonal diversity was possibly underestimated.

TCRdb keeps only in-frame clones here, not all; method: immunoSEQ multiplex PCR. There are under 150,000 clones in the sample; approximately 89% occur only once, and around 5% lies in the top ten. The CDR3 is made up of 13 amino acids. Between the trimmed V and J ends, which lost 5 bases and 5 bases, there was a span of 12 bases. Germline V lookup: CDR1 MNHEY, CDR2 SMNVEV (reference sequence). A note on this clone: The antigen is unknown.

This receptor was obtained from an adult in good health. This specimen was peripheral blood, taken on day 0 of AZD1222 vaccination. V is TRBV27 and J is TRBJ2-5; D possibly corresponds to TRBD2 (5 bases). Written as DNA, the CDR3 is TGTGCCAGCAGTCGATTCAGAGGGGAGACCCAGTACTTC. It translates to CASSRFRGETQYF.